One and the same sample provided the 5 T cell receptor beta chains below, sequenced in a study of long-term antiretroviral therapy in people with HIV. This was the immunoSEQ v3.0 assay at survey level. Sequencing used immunoSEQ multiplex PCR; TCRdb keeps in-frame clones, though not all of them. The top ten clones hold roughly 8% of a sample with roughly 29,000 clones, 95% of them seen once. The sequencing here drew on unsorted PBMCs, taken 5.3 years after starting antiretroviral therapy. The receptors were sampled from a man aged 25-40 years with HIV.

This rearrangement joins TRBV30 to TRBJ2-7; D is uncertain. Trimming left V 0 bases short and J 4 bases short, with 7 bases between. Germline values: CDR1 GTSNPN, CDR2 SVGIG (reference sequence). This CDR3 is built from 12 residues. CDR3: CAWSVSTYEQYF. DNA of the CDR3: TGTGCCTGGAGTGTATCCACATACGAGCAGTACTTC.

The chain couples TRBV5-1 to TRBJ2-1, with 7 bases fitting TRBD2. The J segment lost 4 bases and the V segment lost 2 bases, leaving 6 bases of the junction unmatched. The length of the CDR3 is 15 residues. Germline-derived CDR1 and CDR2 are SGHRS and YFSETQ. CDR3 DNA: TGCGCCAGCAGCTTCCTAGCGGACCCTTACAATGAGCAGTTCTTC. This codes for CASSFLADPYNEQFF.

This chain connects TRBV18 to TRBJ1-1; D is undetermined. V was cut by 3 bases and J by 0 bases, with 8 bases left in between. The CDR3 length is 14 residues. Germline V gives CDR1 KGHSH, CDR2 LQKENI. CDR3 DNA sequence: TGTGCCAGCTCACCCCCTTCAGTGAACACTGAAGCTTTCTTT. This gives the protein CASSPPSVNTEAFF.

V and J are TRBV4-2 and TRBJ1-6; 7 nucleotides line up with TRBD1. Germline V CDR1 and CDR2: LGHNA, YNFKEQ. CDR3 size: 17 residues. J lost 7 bases, V lost 0 bases, and 9 bases had no gene match. The CDR3 sequence: CASSQDEPGGWNSPLHF. As DNA, the CDR3 is TGTGCCAGCAGCCAAGATGAGCCAGGGGGGTGGAATTCACCCCTCCACTTT.

The chain links TRBV14 to TRBJ1-3; D is unclear. The ends were cut back, 3 bases at V and 4 bases at J, with 10 bases in the middle. The CDR3 covers 14 residues. In germline, CDR1 is SGHDN, CDR2 FVKESK. CDR3 DNA: TGTGCCAGCAGCCACAGGAGGGAGGGAAACACCATATATTTT. It is translated as CASSHRREGNTIYF.